The next 32 T cell receptor beta chains were all read from a single sample in a study of blood T cell repertoires in COVID-19. TCRdb's copy holds only in-frame clones and misses some; the assay was immunoSEQ multiplex PCR. The sample carries roughly 75,000 clones, 65% to 90% recorded once. The specimen was peripheral blood. The source of these receptors is a man in his forties or fifties with COVID-19, enrolled during active disease.

The chain has TRBV28 and TRBJ1-5; 9 bases align to TRBD1. Germline lookup yields CDR1 MDHEN and CDR2 SYDVKM. The length of the CDR3 is 16 residues. V dropped 5 bases and J dropped 4; count of bases not matched to a gene: 9. The CDR3 DNA reads as TGTGCCAGCAGTCCCGACAGGGGGGGACGGAATCAGCCCCAGCATTTT. Translating it yields CASSPDRGGRNQPQHF.

For this clone: Germline and junction disagree at one end, which may indicate a read error. This chain joins TRBV7-7 and TRBJ2-5, with TRBD2 matching over 10 bases. The germline V gene has CDR1 SSHAT and CDR2 FNYEAQ (reference sequence). The CDR3 contains 14 residues. The CDR3 loop is CASSLLAGQETQYF. Written as DNA, the CDR3 is TGTGCTAGCAGCTTACTAGCGGGGCAAGAGACCCAGTACTTC. Filled out from reference TRBV7-7 and TRBJ2-5, the complete variable domain reads GAGVSQSPRYKVTKRGQDVTLRCDPISSHATLYWYQQALGQGPEFLTYFNYEAQPDKSGLPSDRFSAERPEGSISTLTIQRTEQRDSAMYRCASSLLAGQETQYFGPGTRLLVL.

The rearrangement joins TRBV6-5 to TRBJ2-7; TRBD1 aligns across 9 bases. V lost 6 bases to trimming and J lost 1 base; unmatched junction nucleotides: 4. The V gene's germline CDR1 is MNHEY and CDR2 SVGAGI. The length of the CDR3 is 14 residues. This CDR3 is CASSPGTGSYEQYF. The DNA for the CDR3 is TGTGCCAGCAGCCCCGGGACAGGGTCCTACGAGCAGTACTTC.

This chain uses TRBV10-3 with TRBJ1-5; tentative D call: TRBD1 (6 bases). The CDR3 loop spans 14 amino acids. CDR1 and CDR2 (germline): ENHRY, SYGVKD. V lost 4 bases and J lost 1, with 8 bases in between. The CDR3 loop reads CAISAGQSNQPQHF. DNA of the CDR3: TGTGCCATCAGTGCTGGACAGAGCAATCAGCCCCAGCATTTT.

CDR3 sequence (DNA): TGTGCCAGCAGTTCTCATCTAGCGGGAGTATCTAATGAGCAGTTCTTC. Protein: CASSSHLAGVSNEQFF. The V gene is TRBV27, the J gene TRBJ2-1; TRBD2 agrees at 10 bases. Germline CDR1 and CDR2: MNHEY and SMNVEV (reference sequence). J was trimmed by 7 bases and V by 4 bases; bases with no gene match: 10. This CDR3 is 16 amino acids long.

The genes are TRBV6-6 and TRBJ2-1, with TRBD1 matching over 9 bases. With 6 bases clipped from V and 5 bases from J, the junction kept 5 bases outside the gene matches. There are 14 residues in the CDR3. Germline assignment: CDR1 MNHNY and CDR2 SVGAGI (reference sequence). This chain's CDR3 is CASRRQGEHNEQFF. The CDR3 DNA reads TGTGCCAGCAGACGACAGGGGGAACACAATGAGCAGTTCTTC.

V usage is TRBV7-9 and J usage is TRBJ1-1, with a tentative D call TRBD1 (5 bases). The germline gives CDR1 SEHNR, CDR2 FQNEAQ (reference sequence). The CDR3 is 14 amino acids. Trimming pared 1 base from V and 2 bases from J, leaving 8 bases between. In DNA form, the CDR3 reads TGTGCCAGCAGCTTAGACGGACAAAACACTGAAGCTTTCTTT. Translation gives CASSLDGQNTEAFF.

The chain has TRBV28 and TRBJ2-3, with 11 bases identical to TRBD2. The CDR3 runs 12 residues. Germline CDR1 MDHEN, CDR2 SYDVKM. The CDR3 is CASGRALDTQYF. The CDR3 DNA follows: TGTGCTAGCGGGAGGGCCCTAGATACGCAGTATTTT. The whole variable domain, filled in from reference TRBV28 and TRBJ2-3, reads DVKVTQSSRYLVKRTGEKVFLECVQDMDHENMFWYRQDPGLGLRLIYFSYDVKMKEKGDIPEGYSVSREKKERFSLILESASTNQTSMYLCASGRALDTQYFGPGTRLTVL.

The chain employs TRBV7-3 and TRBJ2-5; 9 bases agree with TRBD2. Losses at the gene ends were 5 bases for V and 5 bases for J; bases not matched to a gene: 3. The length of the CDR3 is 13 residues. CDR1 and CDR2 (germline): SGHTA, FQGTGA. The CDR3 DNA follows: TGTGCCAGCAGCGTAGCGGGAGTGGAGACCCAGTACTTC. It encodes CASSVAGVETQYF. Full variable domain (remainder filled in from reference TRBV7-3 and TRBJ2-5): GAGVSQTPSNKVTEKGKYVELRCDPISGHTALYWYRQSLGQGPEFLIYFQGTGAADDSGLPNDRFFAVRPEGSVSTLKIQRTERGDSAVYLCASSVAGVETQYFGPGTRLLVL.

This chain uses TRBV5-1 with TRBJ2-2; D is ambiguous. Per the germline V gene, CDR1 is SGHRS and CDR2 is YFSETQ. The CDR3 consists of 17 residues. V shed 6 bases and J shed 6 bases, with 24 bases lying between them. The CDR3 nucleotides read TGCGCCAGCATCCCCCTTGCCGGTTCCCTTATCCCCGGGGAGCTGTTTTTT. Amino acids: CASIPLAGSLIPGELFF.

The gene calls are TRBV6-5 and TRBJ1-5; D is undetermined. The CDR3 totals 13 residues. The V and J ends lost 0 bases and 7 bases respectively, with 7 bases between them. Germline V CDR1 and CDR2: MNHEY, SVGAGI. DNA for the CDR3: TGTGCCAGCAGTTACTCGAGAACCCAGCCCCAGCATTTT. As protein: CASSYSRTQPQHF.

Only one count was recorded for this clone. This rearrangement joins TRBV28 to TRBJ2-2, with 9 bases that match TRBD2. This CDR3 has 19 residues. V trimming: 6 bases; J trimming: 0 bases; junction bases outside the gene matches: 14. Germline V gene lookup returns CDR1 MDHEN and CDR2 SYDVKM. The DNA of the CDR3 is TGTGCCAGCAGGATGACCGGGACTAGCAGACATACGAACACCGGGGAGCTGTTTTTT. Encoded protein: CASRMTGTSRHTNTGELFF.

The chain uses TRBV14 and TRBJ2-1; D ambiguous. There are 15 residues in the CDR3. Germline V gene data show CDR1 as SGHDN and CDR2 as FVKESK. V was trimmed by 2 bases and J by 1 base, leaving 9 bases between them. The CDR3 protein is CASSQPARSYNEQFF. Written as DNA, the CDR3 is TGTGCCAGCAGCCAACCCGCCAGGTCCTACAATGAGCAGTTCTTC.

The rearrangement uses TRBV6-2 or TRBV6-3 and TRBJ2-3; the match to TRBD2 covers 8 bases. Trimming at V came to 6 bases and at J to 3 bases, leaving 5 bases not matched to a gene. CDR1 MNHEY and CDR2 SVGEGT come from the germline V gene. This CDR3 region has 14 residues. CDR3 nucleotide sequence: TGTGCCAGCAGCAAACTAGCGGAAACAGATACGCAGTATTTT. Translating gives CASSKLAETDTQYF.

This chain uses TRBV7-9 with TRBJ2-1; D not certain. The length of the CDR3 is 14 residues. The V gene's germline CDR1 is SEHNR and CDR2 FQNEAQ (reference sequence). Between the trimmed V and J ends, which lost 4 bases and 2 bases, there was a span of 9 bases. The CDR3 region has the DNA TGTGCCAGCAGCTCCCCCAGTACCTACAATGAGCAGTTCTTC. Translated, it gives CASSSPSTYNEQFF.

The chain couples TRBV2 to TRBJ1-1; D is unresolved. Trimming cost V 2 bases and J 4 bases, with 17 bases left between them. The V gene's germline CDR1 is SNHLY and CDR2 FYNNEI. The CDR3 contains 16 residues. The CDR3 here is CASSERFQLGGTEAFF. The CDR3 bases are TGTGCCAGCAGTGAAAGGTTCCAGTTGGGAGGCACTGAAGCTTTCTTT.

The rearrangement uses TRBV15 and TRBJ2-7; 13 bases align to TRBD2. This CDR3 comprises 13 residues. V trimming: 8 bases; J trimming: 3 bases; junction bases outside the gene matches: 1. Germline V CDR1 and CDR2: LNHNV, YYDKDF (reference sequence). CDR3 DNA sequence: TGTGCCACCCGGACTAGCGGGAGCTACGAGCAGTACTTC. Translation: CATRTSGSYEQYF.

V and J are TRBV19 and TRBJ2-1; no firm D call. Per the germline V gene, CDR1 is LNHDA and CDR2 is SQIVND (reference sequence). This CDR3 is built from 15 residues. V was pared by 3 bases and J by 8 bases, with 17 bases between. CDR3: CASSIIPGQRDEQFF. CDR3 in DNA: TGTGCCAGTAGTATTATTCCGGGTCAACGCGATGAGCAGTTCTTC.

A single count supports this clone. The genes are TRBV7-8 and TRBJ1-2; D uncertain. V was shortened by 1 base and J by 8 bases, with 11 bases between the two germline ends. The CDR3 contains 13 residues. Germline V CDR1 and CDR2: SGHVS, FQNEAQ. The CDR3 DNA reads TGTGCCAGCAGCTTAGAAAGAGGGTGGGGCTACACCTTC. Residues: CASSLERGWGYTF.

This chain connects TRBV6-5 to TRBJ2-5; D may be TRBD2 (6 bases). The V gene lost 0 bases and the J gene lost 5 bases, with 10 bases spanning the gap. The germline V gene has CDR1 MNHEY and CDR2 SVGAGI. The CDR3 loop spans 14 amino acids. The CDR3 loop is CASSYSSGRETQYF. CDR3 bases: TGTGCCAGCAGTTACTCGTCTGGGAGGGAGACCCAGTACTTC.

The chain couples TRBV11-3 to TRBJ2-1, with 11 bases lining up with TRBD2. Germline assignment: CDR1 SGHNT and CDR2 YENEEA. The CDR3 is 15 amino acids. V gave up 1 base and J gave up 5 bases; unmatched junction bases: 1. The CDR3 DNA reads TGTGCCAGCAGCTTAGGGGGACTAGCGGACAATGAGCAGTTCTTC. Its protein product is CASSLGGLADNEQFF. Full variable domain (missing parts from reference TRBV11-3 and TRBJ2-1): EAGVVQSPRYKIIEKKQPVAFWCNPISGHNTLYWYLQNLGQGPELLIRYENEEAVDDSQLPKDRFSAERLKGVDSTLKIQPAELGDSAVYLCASSLGGLADNEQFFGPGTRLTVL.

This chain uses TRBV2 with TRBJ1-1, with TRBD1 matching over 7 bases. The trim removed 4 bases at V and 1 base at J, leaving 3 bases unmatched. CDR1 SNHLY and CDR2 FYNNEI come from the germline V gene. The CDR3 runs to 14 residues. The CDR3 protein is CASSARTGNTEAFF. For the CDR3, the DNA is TGTGCCAGCAGTGCAAGGACAGGGAACACTGAAGCTTTCTTT.

The chain employs TRBV30 and TRBJ2-7; the D gene is possibly TRBD1 (6 bases). The CDR3 is made up of 11 amino acids. Germline CDR1 GTSNPN, CDR2 SVGIG (reference sequence). V was cut by 2 bases and J by 7 bases, with 9 bases left in between. The CDR3: CAWSSQGEQYF. The CDR3 DNA reads TGTGCCTGGAGTTCCCAGGGGGAGCAGTACTTC.

The table lists this clone with a count of one. This rearrangement joins TRBV9 to TRBJ2-3, with 7 bases identical to TRBD2. Looked up from germline, CDR1 is SGDLS and CDR2 is YYNGEE. The length of the CDR3 is 18 residues. J lost 0 bases, V lost 3 bases, and 13 bases had no gene match. CDR3 DNA sequence: TGTGCCAGCAGCGAGAGGGGAGGGGCAGAAACTAGCACAGATACGCAGTATTTT. This gives the protein CASSERGGAETSTDTQYF.

This chain joins TRBV5-5 and TRBJ2-3; 7 bases agree with TRBD2. CDR1 is SGHKS and CDR2 is YYEKEE in the germline V gene (reference sequence). The length of the CDR3 is 15 residues. The ends lost 3 bases at V and 0 bases at J; junction bases unmatched: 4. In nucleotides, the CDR3 is TGTGCCAGCAGCTCTAGCGGTGCTAGCACAGATACGCAGTATTTT. It translates to CASSSSGASTDTQYF.

The sample holds one count of this clone. The chain carries TRBV14 and TRBJ1-2, with D unclear. The length of the CDR3 is 16 residues. CDR1 SGHDN and CDR2 FVKESK come from the germline V gene. Trimming shortened V by 0 bases and J by 4 bases, and 15 bases separated the two germline ends. The CDR3 here is CASSQDLDSTGYGYTF. CDR3 bases: TGTGCCAGCAGCCAAGATTTGGACTCCACTGGCTATGGCTACACCTTC.

This clone was counted between two and nine times. The CDR3 nucleotides are TGCGCCAGCTACCTCGGGACAGGGGGTCTTGAGCAGTTCTTC. Protein: CASYLGTGGLEQFF. The V and J genes are TRBV5-1 and TRBJ2-1; 11 bases are a match to TRBD1. The CDR3 length is 14 residues. The ends lost 7 bases at V and 9 bases at J; junction bases unmatched: 9. The germline gives CDR1 SGHRS, CDR2 YFSETQ.

This clone has only a few counts. This sequence joins TRBV25-1 and TRBJ2-3, with TRBD2 identical over 7 bases. Germline V gives CDR1 MGHDK, CDR2 SYGVNS. CDR3 length: 15 amino acids. V was pared by 9 bases and J by 4 bases, with 13 bases of the junction left unmatched. Here the CDR3 DNA reads TGTGCCAGTTCCCCCTCGGCGGGAGCATCAGATACGCAGTATTTT. Translated: CASSPSAGASDTQYF.

CDR3 region: CASSPMEGLAGNTIYF. DNA for the CDR3: TGTGCCAGCTCACCAATGGAGGGACTAGCGGGAAACACCATATATTTT. The chain is built from TRBV18 and TRBJ1-3; D may be TRBD1 (5 bases). The CDR3 is made up of 16 amino acids. V was cut by 2 bases and J by 4 bases, with 15 bases left in between. Germline V CDR1 and CDR2: KGHSH, LQKENI.

In its sample, this clone was seen once. The chain employs TRBV28 and TRBJ2-5; 8 bases agree with TRBD2. This CDR3 contains 15 residues. The J segment lost 5 bases and the V segment lost 7 bases, leaving 12 bases of the junction unmatched. Germline CDR1 and CDR2: MDHEN and SYDVKM. CDR3 amino acids: CASIPTGTSVETQYF. The DNA of the CDR3 is TGTGCCAGCATTCCAACCGGGACTAGTGTTGAGACCCAGTACTTC.

V gene TRBV7-2 combines with J gene TRBJ2-7; possibly TRBD2 for D (7 bases). V lost 0 bases and J 0 bases, leaving 12 bases between the germline ends. Per the germline V gene, CDR1 is SGHTA and CDR2 is FQGNSA. The CDR3 has 16 residues. In DNA form, the CDR3 reads TGTGCCAGCAGCTTAGCGGGAGGGGGGACCTCCTACGAGCAGTACTTC. It is translated as CASSLAGGGTSYEQYF.

The chain is built from TRBV6-5 and TRBJ1-1, with 7 nucleotides matching TRBD1. V trimming: 6 bases; J trimming: 4 bases; junction bases outside the gene matches: 5. Germline-derived CDR1 and CDR2 are MNHEY and SVGAGI. CDR3 size: 13 residues. CDR3 sequence reads: CASRRGQVTEAFF. The CDR3 nucleotides read TGTGCCAGCAGGCGAGGACAGGTCACTGAAGCTTTCTTT.